The 17 T cell receptor beta chains below were found in one sample sequenced in a study of Graves' ophthalmopathy and Graves' hyperthyroidism. RNA transcripts were the template, and TCR beta CDR3 regions were amplified from them. Second-round multiplex PCR came after a first-round RT-PCR that employed HTBI primers. In TCRdb, the multiplex PCR reads were re-called with MiXCR into one record per CDR3 protein. Altogether roughly 410,000 distinct CDR3 sequences are present, 15% to 19% being singletons, with the ten largest covering approximately 7%. Sequencing was carried out using peripheral blood. Receptors originate from a woman younger than 30 with stable Graves' hyperthyroidism.

This rearrangement joins TRBV6-1 to TRBJ2-7; 8 positions match TRBD2. The CDR3 runs 14 residues. After removal of 6 bases from V and 4 bases from J, the junction contained 8 bases not matched to a gene. The germline gives CDR1 MNHNS, CDR2 SASEGT. CDR3 sequence (DNA): TGTGCCAGCAGATCCGGGACTAGGGCATACGAGCAGTACTTC. The encoded protein is CASRSGTRAYEQYF.

Ten or more counts support this clonotype. The genes are TRBV5-1 and TRBJ1-1; a weak D match, TRBD1 (6 bases). Germline values: CDR1 SGHRS, CDR2 YFSETQ. V lost 4 bases and J 10 bases, leaving 17 bases between the germline ends. The CDR3 spans 13 residues. CDR3: CASSLRRTEGAFF. In nucleotides, the CDR3 is TGCGCCAGCAGCCTCCGTAGGACAGAGGGAGCTTTCTTT.

At least ten counts were recorded for this clonotype. The V call is TRBV29-1, the J call TRBJ2-7; no definite D call. The V end was cut by 4 bases, the J end by 8 bases, with 15 bases between. The germline gives CDR1 SQVTM, CDR2 ANQGSEA. The CDR3 loop spans 12 amino acids. CDR3 region: CSVVRPPRQQYF. The CDR3 coding sequence is TGCAGCGTTGTACGACCTCCAAGGCAGCAGTACTTC.

This clonotype was counted at least ten times. The chain recombines TRBV12-3 or TRBV12-4 with TRBJ2-7; D unclear. This CDR3 is built from 14 residues. V dropped 2 bases and J dropped 7 bases, with 15 bases sitting between them. CDR3: CASSLSLGGWEQYF. The CDR3 DNA reads TGTGCCAGCAGTTTATCTTTGGGCGGTTGGGAGCAGTACTTC.

This clonotype was recorded at least ten times. The CDR3 region is CASSLGRVINYEQYF. As DNA, the CDR3 is TGTGCCAGCAGTTTAGGCAGGGTGATCAACTACGAGCAGTACTTC. This chain uses TRBV12-3 or TRBV12-4 with TRBJ2-7, with a weak D call TRBD1 (5 bases). The V and J ends lost 1 base and 3 bases respectively, with 13 bases between them. This CDR3 is 15 amino acids long.

This chain joins TRBV7-3 and TRBJ1-2, with D maybe TRBD1 (5 bases). There are 14 residues in the CDR3. CDR1 and CDR2 (germline): SGHTA, FQGTGA. The ends were cut back, 4 bases at V and 4 bases at J, with 13 bases in the middle. CDR3 loop: CASSSRQSFYGYTF. The CDR3 coding sequence is TGTGCCAGCAGCTCCAGACAGAGCTTCTATGGCTACACCTTC.

This clonotype was observed many times. The chain employs TRBV6-1 and TRBJ2-7; D gene unclear. The CDR3 has 14 residues. Germline loops: CDR1 MNHNS, CDR2 SASEGT. Trimming took off 3 bases at V and 4 bases at J, with 13 bases between the two ends. This CDR3 is CASSDGLGIYEQYF. DNA of the CDR3: TGTGCCAGCAGTGACGGGTTGGGGATATACGAGCAGTACTTC.

This clonotype was detected many times. V is TRBV9 and J is TRBJ1-2, with D tentatively TRBD1 (6 bases). Germline assignment: CDR1 SGDLS and CDR2 YYNGEE. The CDR3 sequence is 13 residues long. V lost 10 bases and J 2 bases, leaving 15 bases between the germline ends. The CDR3 nucleotides read TGTGCCTCCTGGGGAGGACAGAACTATGGCTACACCTTC. Translation gives CASWGGQNYGYTF.

Many counts were recorded for this clonotype. This chain uses TRBV3-1 with TRBJ2-7, with a tentative D call TRBD1 (6 bases). The CDR3 is 15 residues long. The germline V gene has CDR1 LGHDT and CDR2 YNNKEL (reference sequence). V dropped 1 base and J dropped 5 bases, with 15 bases sitting between them. For the CDR3, the DNA is TGTGCCAGCAGCCAAGTGAAGACAGGATTCGACGAGCAGTACTTC. It translates to CASSQVKTGFDEQYF.

The sample holds many counts of this clonotype. The chain joins TRBV11-2 to TRBJ2-5; TRBD2 aligns across 11 bases. Trimming removed 3 bases from V and 5 bases from J; junction bases left unmatched: 5. This CDR3 spans 15 amino acids. Germline V lookup: CDR1 SGHAT, CDR2 FQNNGV. The CDR3 DNA sequence: TGTGCCAGCAGCTTCAGACTAGCGGGGAGGGAGACCCAGTACTTC. Translated, it gives CASSFRLAGRETQYF.

This clonotype appeared many times. CDR3 coding DNA: TGTGCCAGCAGCTTAGAGGCAGCTTCCTCCCAGTACTTC. Protein: CASSLEAASSQYF. The chain combines TRBV11-2 with TRBJ2-5; D is unresolved. Germline loops: CDR1 SGHAT, CDR2 FQNNGV. V lost 0 bases and J 9 bases, leaving 11 bases between the germline ends. CDR3 length equals 13 residues.

About this clonotype itself: One base away lies a much larger clone, so this may be a sequencing read error. Lacking the conserved final phenylalanine or tryptophan, this CDR3 likely reflects a read error. V and J are TRBV20-1 and TRBJ1-5; D is possibly TRBD1 (5 bases). Trimming pared 1 base from V and 3 bases from J, leaving 10 bases between. CDR1 and CDR2 from the germline V gene are DFQATT and SNEGSKA (reference sequence). The CDR3 totals 14 residues. CDR3 sequence reads: CSARVAGNNQPQHL. In DNA, the CDR3 is TGCAGTGCTAGAGTAGCAGGGAACAATCAGCCCCAGCATTTG.

This clonotype was recorded many times. CDR3 sequence: CASSYSGRARNSPLHF. CDR3 coding DNA: TGTGCCAGCAGTTACTCCGGACGGGCGAGGAATTCACCCCTCCACTTT. The rearrangement uses TRBV6-2 or TRBV6-3 and TRBJ1-6; no definite D call. The V end was cut by 0 bases, the J end by 7 bases, with 13 bases between. CDR1 and CDR2 (germline): MNHEY, SVGEGT. The CDR3 is made up of 16 amino acids.

This clonotype was seen many times. The chain couples TRBV12-3 or TRBV12-4 to TRBJ1-1; no definite D call. V lost 1 base, J lost 1 base, and 7 bases lay in between. This CDR3 has 14 amino acids. In DNA form, the CDR3 reads TGTGCCAGCAGTTTAGGGGCGCAGAACACTGAAGCTTTCTTT. This sequence encodes CASSLGAQNTEAFF.

This clonotype was counted ten times or more. The CDR3 spells CASRDGRGTEAFF. The CDR3 DNA reads TGTGCCAGCAGAGATGGGAGGGGCACTGAAGCTTTCTTT. The chain recombines TRBV2 with TRBJ1-1; D might be TRBD1 (5 bases). The CDR3 contains 13 residues. Germline values: CDR1 SNHLY, CDR2 FYNNEI. V was cut by 6 bases and J by 4 bases, with 12 bases left in between.

The chain carries TRBV7-2 and TRBJ1-5; TRBD1 matches at 10 bases. Germline loops: CDR1 SGHTA, CDR2 FQGNSA. With 5 bases clipped from V and 4 bases from J, the junction kept 14 bases outside the gene matches. This CDR3 has 18 amino acids. CDR3 protein: CTSSTKHRDRGRNQPQHF. CDR3 DNA sequence: TGTACCAGCAGCACCAAGCATCGGGACAGGGGAAGAAATCAGCCCCAGCATTTT.

The chain carries TRBV6-4 and TRBJ2-7; unclear D gene. This CDR3 has 13 residues. Trimming left V 7 bases short and J 0 bases short, with 10 bases between. Germline values: CDR1 MRHNA, CDR2 SNTAGT. CDR3 sequence: CASMVGPSYEQYF. CDR3 DNA: TGTGCCAGCATGGTCGGGCCCTCCTACGAGCAGTACTTC.